This TCR beta chain was sequenced in a study of CD8 T cells in Susac syndrome (dated by TCRdb to the late 2010s). Looking at the study overall: Of the Susac syndrome patients who were sequenced, six had clinically active disease and about eight were in clinical remission. At blood withdrawal, Susac syndrome patients were therapy-naive, treated with corticosteroids (with IVIg additionally given to some), or treated with IVIg alone. Whether CD8+ T cell activation and differentiation in Susac syndrome was antigen driven was tested using repertoire sequencing.

General conclusions and limits of the study: The number of individuals in the TCR sequencing and HLA analysis was recognized as being relatively small. In patients with Susac syndrome, the CD4+ T cell repertoire showed no detectable clonal expansion.

RNA was extracted using the RNeasy kit, and roughly 0.5 to 1 microgram was reverse transcribed with random hexamers. The immunoSEQ multiplex PCR assay, which covers 54 Vbeta and 13 Jbeta segments, was used to amplify TCR beta CDR3 regions. Bias from PCR amplification was corrected by using a synthetic template baseline for primer optimization and for computational correction. As for how the authors treated the data: Reads were annotated to V, D and J genes according to IMGT and were analyzed with immunoSEQ Analyzer, with only productive sequences retained. To calculate clonality, Shannon entropy was normalized by log2 of the number of productive unique sequences and then subtracted from one. Public and private clones were assessed among the 100 most prevalent clones of each patient and control. Susac-specific clones were defined as absent from healthy and MS cohorts, 1052 published viral clones and other ImmuneACCESS disease sequences. Clones were called with MiXCR by TCRdb after fastp trimmed the public reads at Q25, and only in-frame beta chains were retained. Entries are consolidated by CDR3 protein sequence, retaining the most common genes and DNA. The V and J calls were not made by the authors but by TCRdb's processing. The sample profile shows tens of thousands of distinct CDR3 sequences; just over 90% of them were found once. The ten top clones hold more than 0.13% of the sample.

Of note for this clonotype: Its binding antigen is unknown. Base qualities are not provided; no much larger clone lies one nucleotide away.

CDR1 and CDR2 (MNHEY, SVGEGT) derive from the germline V gene. V gives up 2 bases and J gives up 7 bases, and the segment between their germline ends measures 11 bases. The CDR3, from cysteine to phenylalanine, totals 13 residues. The entry retains the CDR3 DNA only, 39 bases that are in frame from base 1. High-throughput TCR beta sequencing profiled peripheral blood CD8+ and CD4+ T cells from healthy donors, Susac syndrome patients and multiple sclerosis patients. The Susac syndrome patients fulfilled recently defined diagnostic criteria for either definite or probable disease. Bulk CD8+ and CD4+ T cells were purified magnetically by negative isolation, whereas CD8+ TEMRA cells were enriched by FACS. Blood was collected in EDTA tubes and processed within 24 hours, with PBMCs isolated through density gradient centrifugation. PBMCs intended for TCR sequencing were frozen in liquid nitrogen and were later thawed in a 37 degrees C water bath. The sorted or isolated CD4+, CD8+ and CD8+ TEMRA cells had a purity of 90% or higher.

The sequence came from a human donor with Susac syndrome. The chain uses TRBV6-2 or TRBV6-3 and TRBJ1-2; matching of 5 bases hints at TRBD1 as the D gene. Sequences were obtained from CD4+ T cells from PBMCs. The DNA reads as follows: TGTGCCAGCAGTTACGGCAGGGTGACTGGCTACACCTTC. It specifies CASSYGRVTGYTF.